This T cell receptor beta chain is from a study of blood T cell repertoires in COVID-19 (TCRdb year 2020). Study-wide context: Collaborator samples came from the United States, Italy and Spain and covered acute and convalescent phases of COVID-19. The material from the prospective study consisted of cDNA or gDNA derived from T cells, B-cell-depleted T cells, or PBMCs. Deeply sampled blood TCRbeta repertoires from subjects exposed to, actively infected with, or recovered from COVID-19 were included in the dataset. The repertoires were released in a freely available public database intended as a resource for research on the immune response to SARS-CoV-2. The samples were drawn from the first 160 participants of the ongoing ImmuneRACE study and from 1,254 subjects provided by 6 global collaborators. The sample metadata nearly always contained a de-identified subject ID, COVID-19 status, age in years and sex. Where HLA class I and class II types were available, the types were taken from metadata supplied by the sample provider, not from assay-based typing.

For CDR1 and CDR2, the germline V gene lists MGHRA and YSYEKL. The junction carries 15 bases between V and J, which are trimmed by 4 bases and 0 bases respectively. From the cysteine through the phenylalanine, the CDR3 covers 16 amino acids. Left in the record is the CDR3 DNA by itself, 48 bases read in frame from the first base. Regarding this clone: No cognate antigen has been identified for it. Base qualities are not provided; no much larger clone lies one nucleotide away.

Overall results and qualifications from the work: The amount of clinical and demographic metadata varied by source and participant and was provided uncurated.

Collaborating institutions collected whole blood in K2EDTA tubes following their own protocols. For TCRbeta analysis, collaborators shipped samples as frozen whole blood, isolated PBMCs, or DNA extracted from either of those sample types. TCRbeta CDR3 regions were amplified from genomic DNA using the immunoSEQ Assay, a bias-controlled multiplex PCR. The original methods were these. The number of nucleated cells in each sample was estimated by amplification of reference gene primers within the assay. To quantify the absolute abundance of each unique TCRbeta CDR3 rearrangement, sequence reads were collapsed and filtered. For each sample, productive Simpson clonality was calculated by taking the square root of Simpson's diversity index across productive rearrangements. Held by TCRdb, this immuneACCESS table contains in-frame sequences only and omits some clones. Under half of the omission traces to an unresolved V gene where checked; the cause of the rest is unknown. D and trimming were read from the DNA, whereas the V and J calls and clone size are those reported in that table. The sample has 470,000 or so clones on record, approximately 85% of them singletons. The ten largest clones capture under 4% of the sample.

The TCR originated in a human donor in a cohort sampled during active COVID-19. Specimen: peripheral blood. The chain employs TRBV4-1 and TRBJ1-1, with the D gene not confidently named. Read as DNA, the sequence is TGCGCCAGCAGCCGACTAACCCGGGAGATGAACACTGAAGCTTTCTTT. It is translated as CASSRLTREMNTEAFF.